This T cell receptor (beta chain) emerged from a study of cytomegalovirus exposure and HLA in healthy donors. Study findings and constraints: There were fewer than 200 TCR beta chains listed as cytomegalovirus-associated. TCR beta sequences reportedly predicted most subjects' HLA-A and HLA-B alleles accurately.

This CDR3 contains 14 residues. Germline assignment: CDR1 MGHRA and CDR2 YSYEKL. V lost 1 base, J lost 4 bases, and 3 bases stayed unmatched. Use of 60 Vbeta and 13 Jbeta primers characterized the PCR. Method: immunoSEQ multiplex PCR; TCRdb's copy keeps in-frame clones and lacks some. The sample carries 74,000 or so clones, roughly 65% recorded once. On this clone itself: Its antigen remains unknown. The sample holds other DNA sequences that translate to the same CDR3.

The gene calls are TRBV4-1 and TRBJ2-7, with 8 bases fitting TRBD2. Material: PBMCs. The TCR sequence derives from a woman aged 25 to 39 in good health and CMV-seronegative. The CDR3 coding sequence is TGCGCCAGCAGCCAAGGAGCGGGGGATTACGAGCAGTACTTC. Protein product: CASSQGAGDYEQYF.